The 7 T cell receptor beta chains below all came from one sample that was sequenced in a study of long-term antiretroviral therapy in people with HIV. Survey-level immunoSEQ v3.0 assays were run. Sequencing used immunoSEQ multiplex PCR; TCRdb keeps in-frame clones, though not all of them. The sample has 11,000 to 15,000 clones, roughly 88% seen once. The sequencing used unsorted PBMCs, collected 0.4 years after starting antiretroviral therapy. These receptors were obtained from a man younger than 45 with HIV.

The V call is TRBV9, the J call TRBJ2-5; D may correspond to TRBD1 or TRBD2 (6 bases each). Trimming left V 3 bases short and J 5 bases short, with 17 bases between. From germline, CDR1 is SGDLS and CDR2 YYNGEE. The CDR3 contains 15 residues. This CDR3 reads CASSDYTGGAETQYF. Written as DNA, the CDR3 is TGTGCCAGCAGCGACTATACCGGGGGCGCGGAGACCCAGTACTTC.

The chain joins TRBV27 to TRBJ2-7; D may be TRBD1 or TRBD2 (5 bases each). Germline values: CDR1 MNHEY, CDR2 SMNVEV (reference sequence). The CDR3 extends over 14 amino acids. Between the trimmed V and J ends, which lost 4 bases and 0 bases, there was a span of 10 bases. CDR3: CASSSGTTSYEQYF. Here the CDR3 DNA reads TGTGCCAGCAGTTCCGGGACGACCTCCTACGAGCAGTACTTC.

This rearrangement joins TRBV7-2 to TRBJ1-4; maybe TRBD1 (6 bases). This CDR3 spans 15 amino acids. The V and J ends lost 1 base and 8 bases respectively, with 14 bases between them. Germline lookup yields CDR1 SGHTA and CDR2 FQGNSA. CDR3 coding DNA: TGTGCCAGCAGCTTAGGGTGGGGGGCGCGGGAAAAACTGTTTTTT. Translating gives CASSLGWGAREKLFF.

The rearrangement uses TRBV5-1 and TRBJ2-5, with 9 bases matching TRBD2. This CDR3 is built from 15 residues. V shed 2 bases and J 5 bases; nucleotides not matched to a gene: 7. Germline-derived CDR1 and CDR2 are SGHRS and YFSETQ. This CDR3 reads CASSLDSGSLETQYF. In nucleotides, the CDR3 is TGCGCCAGCAGCTTAGATAGCGGGAGCTTGGAGACCCAGTACTTC.

The chain employs TRBV7-9 and TRBJ2-5; the D gene is possibly TRBD2 (6 bases). Trimming took 5 bases from V and 4 from J, leaving 11 bases between them. Germline values: CDR1 SEHNR, CDR2 FQNEAQ (reference sequence). The CDR3 covers 13 residues. The CDR3, as DNA: TGTGCCAGCAGCCCCCCCGGGGGAGAGACCCAGTACTTC. As protein: CASSPPGGETQYF.

The gene calls are TRBV10-3 and TRBJ2-7; a weak D match, TRBD2 (6 bases). The CDR3 consists of 14 residues. With 6 bases removed from V and 2 bases from J, the gap between germline ends came to 14 bases. Looked up from germline, CDR1 is ENHRY and CDR2 is SYGVKD. This chain's CDR3 is CAIRGAGTPYEQYF. In nucleotides, the CDR3 is TGTGCCATCAGAGGCGCCGGGACTCCCTACGAGCAGTACTTC.

The chain employs TRBV15 and TRBJ1-1; possible D gene TRBD1, 5 bases. Per germline, CDR1 LNHNV and CDR2 YYDKDF (reference sequence). CDR3 length equals 15 residues. Between the trimmed V and J ends, which lost 8 bases and 1 base, there was a span of 17 bases. The CDR3 region is CATESETETNTEAFF. The CDR3 DNA follows: TGTGCCACCGAGAGCGAGACAGAAACGAACACTGAAGCTTTCTTT.